This T cell receptor beta chain was captured in a study of cytomegalovirus exposure and HLA in healthy donors. Overall study results and limits: Evidence from a later analysis indicated that most CMV-associated TCR beta chains looked HLA-restricted.

On this clone: What it recognizes is unknown.

This PCR relied on a set of 60 Vbeta primers and 13 Jbeta primers. This table comes from immunoSEQ multiplex PCR, and its TCRdb copy is limited to in-frame clones, with some not included. The data hold some 200,000 clones, with roughly 80% observed a single time. CDR1 is SGHDT and CDR2 is YYEEEE in the germline V gene. The CDR3 spans 13 residues. Trimming took off 0 bases at V and 2 bases at J, with 5 bases between the two ends. The rearrangement links TRBV5-6 to TRBJ1-2, with D unresolved. The sequence came from a girl between 10 and 17 years old in good health and CMV-seronegative. The sequenced material came from PBMCs. CDR3 sequence reads: CASSLGENYGYTF. The CDR3 region has the DNA TGTGCCAGCAGCTTGGGAGAGAACTATGGCTACACCTTC.